One sample yielded the 2 T cell receptor beta chains listed below, sequenced in a study of cytomegalovirus exposure and HLA in healthy donors. In the PCR, 60 Vbeta and 13 Jbeta primers were used. Generated by immunoSEQ multiplex PCR, the TCRdb table keeps only in-frame clones and is missing some. The sample lists 150,000 to 200,000 clones, roughly 84% seen once, with 1.9% in the top ten. The sample consisted of PBMCs. The receptor source for this set is a man aged 18-30 years in good health and CMV-seronegative.

The chain uses TRBV7-8 and TRBJ2-2; perhaps TRBD1 as D (6 bases). Germline CDR1 and CDR2: SGHVS and FQNEAQ. This CDR3 has 18 amino acids. V lost 6 bases, J lost 2 bases, and 22 bases lay in between. The CDR3 loop is CASRARRTELLNTGELFF. The CDR3 DNA sequence: TGTGCCAGCAGGGCCAGAAGGACAGAACTTCTCAACACCGGGGAGCTGTTTTTT. Filled out from reference TRBV7-8 and TRBJ2-2, the complete variable domain reads GAGVSQSPRYKVAKRGQDVALRCDPISGHVSLFWYQQALGQGPEFLTYFQNEAQLDKSGLPSDRFFAERPEGSVSTLKIQRTQQEDSAVYLCASRARRTELLNTGELFFGEGSRLTVL.

This clone was observed a handful of times. The V gene is TRBV7-2, the J gene TRBJ1-2; D might be TRBD1 (5 bases). The germline gives CDR1 SGHTA, CDR2 FQGNSA. The CDR3 totals 14 residues. V was cut by 3 bases and J by 4 bases, with 12 bases left in between. Written as DNA, the CDR3 is TGTGCCAGCAGCTTTGGGATGGGGGGCTATGGCTACACCTTC. Translated: CASSFGMGGYGYTF.